The sequence of this TCR beta chain was determined in a study of T cells in Graves' hyperthyroidism and ophthalmopathy. TCR beta CDR3 regions were amplified from RNA. The HTBI set primed first-round TCR CDR3 RT-PCR. From the multiplex PCR reads, TCRdb called clonotypes with MiXCR, one entry per CDR3 protein. Here the sample spans 400,000 to 500,000 distinct CDR3 sequences, about an eighth being singletons. About this clonotype: A junction end diverges from the germline sequence, so it may reflect a read error.

The CDR3 contains 16 residues. The germline CDR1 and CDR2 sequences are DFQATT and SNEGSKA (reference sequence). No ophthalmopathy progression within 18 months constituted stable Graves' hyperthyroidism. Uncontrolled infection, other autoimmune disease, pregnancy and lactation each barred patients from inclusion. The chain couples TRBV20-1 to TRBJ2-7, with TRBD1 matching 9 bases. The sequence came from a woman younger than 35 with Graves' hyperthyroidism. The sample was blood. The CDR3 DNA reads TGCGGTGCTGCCGACTCCGGGACAGGGCCCTCCTACGAGCAGTACTTC. It encodes CGAADSGTGPSYEQYF.